A selection of T cell receptor beta chains follows, all from one sample in a study of CD8+ T cells in alopecia areata. Assay used: immunoSEQ multiplex PCR; TCRdb lists only in-frame clones, some missing. The sample yields about 210,000 clones, around two fifths seen once. The sample in question was CD4+ T cells sorted from blood, obtained at approximately week 34, from a patient treated with tofacitinib. The receptors were sampled from a human donor with alopecia areata. The CDR3 runs from the conserved cysteine through the conserved F or W. D genes are given only for firm matches. Clone size, where shown, is once, few, many, or a class for clones that have expanded.

D	J	V	size	CDR3	DNA
TRBD1	TRBJ1-2	TRBV7-2	-	CASSRDRDYGYTF	TGTGCCAGCAGCCGTGACAGGGACTATGGCTACACCTTC
-	TRBJ2-3	TRBV7-3	-	CASTPALGGTQYF	TGTGCCAGCACCCCCGCCCTAGGAGGAACGCAGTATTTT
-	TRBJ2-7	TRBV14	-	CASSQVGPLSEQYF	TGTGCCAGCAGCCAAGTTGGTCCCCTCTCCGAGCAGTACTTC
-	TRBJ2-5	TRBV20-1	-	CSASLVETQYF	TGCAGTGCTAGCTTAGTGGAGACCCAGTACTTC
-	TRBJ2-7	TRBV27	-	CASSFDRFYEQYF	TGTGCCAGCAGTTTTGACCGGTTCTACGAGCAGTACTTC
-	TRBJ1-1	TRBV6-5	-	CASRRAQEAFF	TGTGCCAGTCGACGAGCGCAGGAAGCTTTCTTT
-	TRBJ1-5	TRBV2	-	CASSEGPSQPQHF	TGTGCCAGCAGTGAGGGGCCTAGCCAGCCCCAGCATTTT
-	TRBJ2-5	TRBV5-1	-	CASSLNSGEQETQYF	TGCGCCAGCAGCCTGAACTCTGGGGAACAAGAGACCCAGTACTTC
-	TRBJ1-2	TRBV29-1	few	CSVSPRRVLNYGYTF	TGCAGCGTTTCCCCCAGAAGGGTCTTGAACTATGGCTACACCTTC
TRBD1	TRBJ1-1	TRBV30	few	CACRGQGIYTEAFF	TGTGCCTGCAGGGGACAGGGGATTTACACTGAAGCTTTCTTT
TRBD1	TRBJ2-7	TRBV25-1	-	CASSDPGQAYYSYEQYF	TGTGCCAGCAGTGACCCCGGACAGGCTTACTACTCCTACGAGCAGTACTTC
TRBD1	TRBJ2-7	TRBV2	-	CASRGQGGLREQYF	TGTGCCAGCAGGGGACAGGGGGGGTTGAGAGAGCAGTACTTC
TRBD1	TRBJ1-2	TRBV30	-	CASLPGQGSYGYTF	TGTGCCTCCCTGCCGGGACAGGGGAGCTATGGCTACACCTTC
-	TRBJ1-5	TRBV30	-	CAWRGTLSKAQHF	TGTGCCTGGCGCGGGACGTTAAGTAAGGCCCAGCATTTT
-	TRBJ2-7	TRBV4-2	-	CASSSGYEQYF	TGTGCCAGCAGCTCTGGCTACGAGCAGTACTTC
TRBD1	TRBJ1-6	TRBV25-1	-	CASGGSGGHSPLHF	TGTGCCAGCGGGGGGTCAGGGGGCCATTCACCCCTCCACTTT
TRBD2	TRBJ2-3	TRBV5-6	few	CASSYGLAGGLGPDTQYF	TGTGCCAGCAGCTATGGACTAGCGGGGGGGCTTGGGCCAGATACGCAGTATTTT
-	TRBJ2-1	TRBV28	-	CASSATEPYNEQFF	TGTGCCAGCAGTGCGACAGAGCCCTACAATGAGCAGTTCTTC
TRBD2	TRBJ2-1	TRBV29-1	-	CSAPEGTSGRGNEQFF	TGCAGCGCGCCGGAGGGGACTAGCGGGAGGGGAAATGAGCAGTTCTTC
TRBD2	TRBJ2-1	TRBV11-2	-	CASSLVRGSYNEQFF	TGTGCCAGCAGCTTAGTGCGCGGGAGTTACAATGAGCAGTTCTTC
TRBD1	TRBJ1-2	TRBV5-1	-	CASSLGDSGQAYGYTF	TGCGCCAGCAGCTTGGGGGATTCGGGACAGGCGTATGGCTACACCTTC
-	TRBJ2-3	TRBV6-5	once	CASSYSARGGADTQYF	TGTGCCAGCAGTTACAGCGCCAGGGGTGGAGCGGATACGCAGTATTTT
-	TRBJ1-6	TRBV7-2	-	CASSLGNRVSPLHF	TGTGCCAGCAGCTTAGGGAACAGGGTCTCACCCCTCCACTTT
-	TRBJ1-1	TRBV29-1	once	CSVEDMEGINTEAFF	TGCAGCGTTGAAGATATGGAGGGGATTAACACTGAAGCTTTCTTT
TRBD1	TRBJ1-4	TRBV6-1	-	CASSSTGVGNEKLFF	TGTGCCAGCAGTTCTACAGGGGTCGGTAATGAAAAACTGTTTTTT
-	TRBJ2-2	TRBV4-1	-	CASRRVGGGELFF	TGCGCCAGCAGACGGGTTGGGGGCGGGGAGCTGTTTTTT
-	TRBJ2-3	TRBV13	-	CASSLRRNLGDTQYF	TGTGCCAGCAGCTTAAGGCGCAACCTAGGGGATACGCAGTATTTT
-	TRBJ1-3	TRBV18	few	CASSPPGNTIYF	TGTGCCAGCTCACCACCGGGAAACACCATATATTTT
TRBD2	TRBJ2-3	TRBV5-1	-	CASSRAGGDTQYF	TGCGCCAGCAGTAGGGCGGGGGGCGATACGCAGTATTTT
-	TRBJ1-1	TRBV6-5	-	CASSYLTGGSEAFF	TGTGCCAGCAGTTACTTAACAGGAGGATCTGAAGCTTTCTTT
TRBD1	TRBJ1-5	TRBV29-1	-	CSVGGQGGQPQHF	TGCAGCGTTGGAGGACAGGGAGGCCAGCCCCAGCATTTT
TRBD1	TRBJ2-7	TRBV7-9	once	CASSPRTGALYEQYF	TGTGCCAGCAGCCCAAGGACAGGGGCCCTCTACGAGCAGTACTTC
-	TRBJ2-7	TRBV6-1	-	CASSANRDIITYEQYF	TGTGCCAGCAGTGCGAACCGGGACATTATTACCTACGAGCAGTACTTC
TRBD2	TRBJ2-3	TRBV7-2	-	CASSLTFGGGGATDTQYF	TGTGCCAGCAGCCTTACGTTTGGTGGCGGGGGGGCTACAGATACGCAGTATTTT
TRBD2	TRBJ2-1	TRBV25-1	-	CASSDRAVAGDFRNEQFF	TGTGCCAGCAGTGATCGAGCCGTAGCGGGAGACTTCAGAAATGAGCAGTTCTTC
-	TRBJ1-1	TRBV4-1	few	CASSQTFQGLGTEAFF	TGCGCCAGCAGCCAGACGTTTCAGGGCTTGGGCACTGAAGCTTTCTTT
TRBD2	TRBJ2-3	TRBV29-1	-	CSAVTSGLADTQYF	TGCAGCGCAGTGACTAGCGGGCTTGCAGATACGCAGTATTTT
-	TRBJ2-3	TRBV5-6	few	CASSWTALLGADTQYF	TGTGCCAGCAGCTGGACAGCCTTACTAGGGGCAGATACGCAGTATTTT
-	TRBJ1-2	TRBV9	-	CASSVVARDDGYTF	TGTGCCAGCAGCGTAGTCGCCAGGGATGACGGCTACACCTTC
-	TRBJ1-2	TRBV30	-	CAWSGAAFVGYGYTF	TGTGCCTGGAGTGGGGCGGCCTTTGTAGGCTATGGCTACACCTTC
-	TRBJ2-2	TRBV7-9	few	CASSPREELFF	TGTGCCAGCAGCCCGCGAGAGGAGCTGTTTTTT
-	TRBJ2-7	TRBV4-1	-	CASSPNNFRGNRFSYEQYF	TGCGCCAGCAGCCCTAACAACTTTCGGGGGAACAGGTTTTCCTACGAGCAGTACTTC
-	TRBJ2-1	TRBV11-2	-	CASSLPLAYEQFF	TGTGCCAGCAGCTTACCCCTAGCCTATGAGCAGTTCTTC
TRBD2	TRBJ2-7	TRBV7-3	few	CASSPGLAPPYEQYF	TGTGCCAGCAGCCCAGGACTAGCACCTCCATACGAGCAGTACTTC
TRBD1	TRBJ1-1	TRBV7-2	few	CASSPRTDRVAEAFF	TGTGCCAGCAGCCCTAGAACGGACAGGGTGGCTGAAGCTTTCTTT